The sample holds one count of the clone carrying this T cell receptor beta chain. Its matching antigen is unknown. These data are taken from a study of shared clonotypes between healthy human individuals. The study, taken as a whole, reports: Shared across a handful of donors were around 5% of the naive CD4 clonotypes. Clonotype sharing among donors, it was expected, would be affected by sequencing depth.

TCRdb's table, derived via immunoSEQ multiplex PCR, lists solely in-frame clones and lacks some. The repertoire holds a few million clones, with roughly 92% as singletons. CDR3 size: 15 residues. Germline trimming cut 8 bases from V and 0 bases from J; bases unmatched to any gene: 6. The germline gives CDR1 MDHEN, CDR2 SYDVKM. All donors qualified as healthy HIV-negative adults and had experienced no recent acute infections or vaccinations. V is TRBV28 and J is TRBJ2-1; the match to TRBD2 covers 8 bases. Sequencing was done on a sample of naive CD4+ T cells sorted from blood. As for subset: CD45RA+ positively selected. This TCR came from a man in his late teens or twenties in good health. The CDR3 here is CASLPGGGSYNEQFF. The CDR3 DNA follows: TGTGCCAGCCTCCCCGGGGGGGGCTCCTACAATGAGCAGTTCTTC.